One T cell receptor (beta chain) is described in this entry. Antigen specificity is unknown. The data stem from a study of vaccination effects on CD4 cells after COVID-19. Notes on the study in general: Post-vaccine spike-reactive clones in convalescents were mainly new vaccine-induced clones.

Germline CDR1 reads SNHLY; CDR2 reads FYNNEI. Trimming took off 11 bases at V and 6 bases at J, with 11 bases between the two ends. The length of the CDR3 is 12 residues. Cells that had been cultured for roughly ten days were the source of isolated CD4+ T cells. Documented for the person is a PCR-confirmed SARS-CoV-2 infection occurring between March and December 2020. On days 3 and 7, fresh IL-2 medium replaced half the medium. Measured with immunoSEQ multiplex PCR; TCRdb has only the in-frame clones, and not every one. The sample gives about 66,000 clones, about 72% of which show up once; less than 25% is in the top ten.

The sample consisted of CD4+ T cells from PBMCs cultured without peptide, taken before COVID-19 vaccination. The V and J genes are TRBV2 and TRBJ1-6; tentatively, D is TRBD1 (5 bases). The sequence came from a human donor who had a prior SARS-CoV-2 infection. The chain's CDR3 is CAGQGANSPLHF. The CDR3 region has the DNA TGTGCCGGCCAAGGGGCTAATTCACCCCTCCACTTT.